The 28 T cell receptor beta chains in this list originate from one sample, sequenced in a study of regulatory and conventional T cells in RAG deficiency. Sequencing was performed with immunoSEQ multiplex PCR; in TCRdb, only in-frame clones are kept and a portion is missing. In the table there are approximately 21,000 clones, approximately 95% of which are singletons. Genomic DNA came from blood conventional CD4+ T cells gated CD25-low CD127-high. These data also featured in a second study, about regulatory T cells. From that study: Primers: 52 TRBV forward and 13 TRBJ reverse.

The sequencing sample was made of CD25- CD4+ T cells sorted from blood. These receptors were obtained from a human donor in good health.

The chain has TRBV2 and TRBJ2-7; D perhaps matches TRBD1 (6 bases). Germline V gene lookup returns CDR1 SNHLY and CDR2 FYNNEI. The CDR3 totals 14 residues. The ends were cut back, 2 bases at V and 0 bases at J, with 8 bases in the middle. CDR3 bases: TGTGCCAGCAGTGAAAGGGACAACTCCTACGAGCAGTACTTC. This codes for CASSERDNSYEQYF.

The chain carries TRBV10-3 and TRBJ2-7, with TRBD1 matching 12 bases. The CDR3 covers 16 residues. CDR1 ENHRY and CDR2 SYGVKD come from the germline V gene. V trimming: 2 bases; J trimming: 4 bases; junction bases outside the gene matches: 6. The CDR3 loop reads CAISEIGTGGKYEQYF. CDR3 in DNA: TGTGCCATCAGTGAGATTGGGACAGGGGGCAAGTACGAGCAGTACTTC.

The rearrangement uses TRBV5-1 and TRBJ1-4; 8 positions match TRBD1. CDR3 length equals 15 residues. Trimming at V came to 5 bases and at J to 2 bases, leaving 5 bases not matched to a gene. CDR1 SGHRS and CDR2 YFSETQ come from the germline V gene. In DNA, the CDR3 is TGCGCCAGCAGACAGCAGGGGGCGACTAATGAAAAACTGTTTTTT. Translation: CASRQQGATNEKLFF. Combining the CDR3 with reference TRBV5-1 and TRBJ1-4 gives the whole variable domain KAGVTQTPRYLIKTRGQQVTLSCSPISGHRSVSWYQQTPGQGLQFLFEYFSETQRNKGNFPGRFSGRQFSNSRSEMNVSTLELGDSALYLCASRQQGATNEKLFFGSGTQLSVL.

V is TRBV7-9 and J is TRBJ2-4; D perhaps matches TRBD2 (7 bases). The CDR3 spans 18 residues. The V gene's germline CDR1 is SEHNR and CDR2 FQNEAQ (reference sequence). Trimming removed 1 base from V and 1 base from J, with 17 bases in between. CDR3 sequence (DNA): TGTGCCAGCAGCTTAGGTCCGGGGGGCGCGAAGGCCAAAAACATTCAGTACTTC. This gives the protein CASSLGPGGAKAKNIQYF.

This clone has only one observation. The chain carries TRBV5-1 and TRBJ1-6, with D unresolved. Between the trimmed V and J ends, which lost 4 bases and 0 bases, there was a span of 5 bases. The CDR3 has 14 amino acids. Germline CDR1 SGHRS, CDR2 YFSETQ. The CDR3 region has the DNA TGCGCCAGCAGCGAGGGCTCCTATAATTCACCCCTCCACTTT. Protein sequence: CASSEGSYNSPLHF.

The rearrangement links TRBV28 to TRBJ1-1; D remains unclear. With 7 bases removed from V and 4 bases from J, the gap between germline ends came to 16 bases. The germline CDR1 and CDR2 sequences are MDHEN and SYDVKM. The CDR3 has 14 residues. The DNA of the CDR3 is TGTGCCAGCACCTTTCCTACAGAGGGCACTGAAGCTTTCTTT. Translated, it gives CASTFPTEGTEAFF.

This clone came up once. CDR3 in DNA: TGCGCCAGCAGCCCCGGGGGATCGGCAGACACTGAAGCTTTCTTT. Protein product: CASSPGGSADTEAFF. This chain connects TRBV5-1 to TRBJ1-1, with D possibly TRBD1 on 5 matching bases. The CDR3 totals 15 residues. Looked up from germline, CDR1 is SGHRS and CDR2 is YFSETQ. The ends were cut back, 4 bases at V and 3 bases at J, with 16 bases in the middle.

This chain links TRBV6-4 with TRBJ1-2; D not certain. The length of the CDR3 is 14 residues. V shed 2 bases and J shed 2 bases, with 9 bases lying between them. Germline V gene sequence: CDR1 MRHNA, CDR2 SNTAGT. CDR3 in amino acids: CASSDEGKNYGYTF. The CDR3, as DNA: TGTGCCAGCAGTGACGAGGGTAAGAACTATGGCTACACCTTC.

This clone was picked up one time. This chain uses TRBV28 with TRBJ2-4, with unresolved D. Trimming stripped 4 bases from V and 0 bases from J, with 10 bases between. Per germline, CDR1 MDHEN and CDR2 SYDVKM. The CDR3 length is 15 residues. CDR3 coding DNA: TGTGCCAGCAGTTCCGCAGTCATAGCCAAAAACATTCAGTACTTC. It yields the protein CASSSAVIAKNIQYF. The full variable domain, its missing parts supplied by reference TRBV28 and TRBJ2-4, is DVKVTQSSRYLVKRTGEKVFLECVQDMDHENMFWYRQDPGLGLRLIYFSYDVKMKEKGDIPEGYSVSREKKERFSLILESASTNQTSMYLCASSSAVIAKNIQYFGAGTRLSVL.

The sample holds one count of this clone. V and J are TRBV7-6 and TRBJ1-3; 9 bases line up with TRBD1. Germline trimming cut 2 bases from V and 0 bases from J; bases unmatched to any gene: 11. This CDR3 region has 19 residues. CDR1 SGHVS and CDR2 FNYEAQ come from the germline V gene. The CDR3 sequence: CASSLRDRESLSSGNTIYF. Here the CDR3 DNA reads TGTGCCAGCAGCTTAAGGGACAGGGAATCCTTATCCTCTGGAAACACCATATATTTT. Combining the CDR3 with reference TRBV7-6 and TRBJ1-3 gives the whole variable domain GAGVSQSPRYKVTKRGQDVALRCDPISGHVSLYWYRQALGQGPEFLTYFNYEAQQDKSGLPNDRFSAERPEGSISTLTIQRTEQRDSAMYRCASSLRDRESLSSGNTIYFGEGSWLTVV.

The genes are TRBV7-9 and TRBJ1-4; no clear D gene. Germline V lookup: CDR1 SEHNR, CDR2 FQNEAQ (reference sequence). The CDR3 length is 15 residues. Trimming stripped 1 base from V and 3 bases from J, with 9 bases between. CDR3 residues: CASSLGAGPNEKLFF. CDR3 nucleotide sequence: TGTGCCAGCAGCTTAGGGGCGGGTCCTAATGAAAAACTGTTTTTT.

The chain recombines TRBV28 with TRBJ1-5; no definite D call. The CDR3 totals 12 residues. V was trimmed by 9 bases and J by 6 bases, leaving 12 bases between them. Germline assignment: CDR1 MDHEN and CDR2 SYDVKM. The CDR3 bases are TGTGCCAGTTGTCGGTCCCCTCAGCCCCAGCATTTT. Its translation is CASCRSPQPQHF.

The V and J genes are TRBV19 and TRBJ2-2; 9 bases fit TRBD2. The CDR3 consists of 18 residues. With 7 bases clipped from V and 0 bases from J, the junction kept 12 bases outside the gene matches. Germline V gene lookup returns CDR1 LNHDA and CDR2 SQIVND (reference sequence). The CDR3 loop reads CASNPSAGGVTNTGELFF. DNA for the CDR3: TGTGCCAGTAATCCTTCGGCGGGGGGGGTCACGAACACCGGGGAGCTGTTTTTT.

The V gene is TRBV7-9, the J gene TRBJ2-7, with 7 bases matching TRBD2. V lost 6 bases and J lost 0; bases outside the gene matches: 11. Looked up from germline, CDR1 is SEHNR and CDR2 is FQNEAQ (reference sequence). This CDR3 comprises 16 residues. CDR3 nucleotides: TGTGCCAGCAGGCCCCCCGGCCTAGCGGACTCCTACGAGCAGTACTTC. Translation gives CASRPPGLADSYEQYF.

The rearrangement links TRBV7-8 to TRBJ2-1, with D hard to call. The CDR3 consists of 13 residues. CDR1 is SGHVS, CDR2 FQNEAQ, per germline. The V end lost 3 bases, the J end lost 2 bases, and 5 bases lay between the germline ends. CDR3 loop: CASSLSPYNEQFF. Here the CDR3 DNA reads TGTGCCAGCAGCTTGTCTCCCTACAATGAGCAGTTCTTC. The full variable domain, completed using reference TRBV7-8 and TRBJ2-1, is GAGVSQSPRYKVAKRGQDVALRCDPISGHVSLFWYQQALGQGPEFLTYFQNEAQLDKSGLPSDRFFAERPEGSVSTLKIQRTQQEDSAVYLCASSLSPYNEQFFGPGTRLTVL.

The chain has TRBV27 and TRBJ2-7; D is possibly TRBD2 (5 bases). Trimming left V 8 bases short and J 1 base short, with 18 bases between. This CDR3 comprises 15 residues. The germline V gene has CDR1 MNHEY and CDR2 SMNVEV (reference sequence). CDR3 DNA: TGTGCCAGCCGAACCCGGGAAACTGGATCCTACGAGCAGTACTTC. Translating it yields CASRTRETGSYEQYF.

V usage is TRBV6-5 and J usage is TRBJ2-7; 8 bases line up with TRBD1. Germline V gene sequence: CDR1 MNHEY, CDR2 SVGAGI. With 3 bases clipped from V and 5 bases from J, the junction kept 9 bases outside the gene matches. This CDR3 has 15 residues. The DNA of the CDR3 is TGTGCCAGCAGTTATGGTGCAGGGGGCTTCGACGAGCAGTACTTC. Its translation: CASSYGAGGFDEQYF.

The chain joins TRBV7-9 to TRBJ2-3, with D hard to call. V was trimmed by 1 base and J by 10 bases, leaving 9 bases between them. The CDR3 covers 12 residues. Germline V gene lookup returns CDR1 SEHNR and CDR2 FQNEAQ (reference sequence). CDR3 region: CASSLVRPPQYF. The CDR3 DNA sequence: TGTGCCAGCAGCTTAGTGCGTCCTCCGCAGTATTTT.

This chain links TRBV11-2 with TRBJ1-3; D is uncertain. The germline CDR1 and CDR2 sequences are SGHAT and FQNNGV. The CDR3 sequence is 16 residues long. The ends were cut back, 1 base at V and 2 bases at J, with 12 bases in the middle. CDR3 in amino acids: CASSLVPPRAGNTIYF. Here the CDR3 DNA reads TGTGCCAGCAGCTTAGTTCCCCCAAGAGCTGGAAACACCATATATTTT.

The rearrangement links TRBV5-6 to TRBJ1-4, with 10 bases aligning to TRBD1. With V trimmed by 0 bases and J by 15 bases, 5 bases remained unmatched. This CDR3 comprises 13 residues. The V gene's germline CDR1 is SGHDT and CDR2 YYEEEE. The CDR3 spells CASSLGTGTGVFF. In DNA form, the CDR3 reads TGTGCCAGCAGCTTGGGAACCGGGACAGGGGTGTTTTTT.

As regards this clone: The junction does not match germline at one end; this may be a read error. The V gene is TRBV4-1, the J gene TRBJ2-7; D uncertain. The CDR3 has 18 residues. The germline V gene encodes CDR1 MGHRA and CDR2 YSYEKL. CDR3 nucleotide sequence: TGCGCCAGCACCCAAACTTTAATACCAGTGAGGCTCGGGTACGAGCAGTACTTC. Protein product: CASTQTLIPVRLGYEQYF.

The chain carries TRBV5-1 and TRBJ2-3, with a tentative D call TRBD2 (5 bases). With 0 bases removed from V and 2 bases from J, the gap between germline ends came to 10 bases. The CDR3 sequence is 15 residues long. Germline CDR1 reads SGHRS; CDR2 reads YFSETQ. The CDR3 nucleotides read TGCGCCAGCAGCTTGGCAGGCGGGCCCACAGATACGCAGTATTTT. Protein: CASSLAGGPTDTQYF.

The rearrangement joins TRBV5-5 to TRBJ1-5, with D possibly being TRBD1 (6 bases). Trimming took 4 bases from V and 6 from J, leaving 14 bases between them. CDR3 length: 14 residues. Germline V CDR1 and CDR2: SGHKS, YYEKEE (reference sequence). CDR3 protein: CASSEQGLGQPQHF. CDR3 DNA sequence: TGTGCCAGCAGCGAACAGGGATTGGGTCAGCCCCAGCATTTT. Full variable domain (remainder filled in from reference TRBV5-5 and TRBJ1-5): DAGVTQSPTHLIKTRGQQVTLRCSPISGHKSVSWYQQVLGQGPQFIFQYYEKEERGRGNFPDRFSARQFPNYSSELNVNALLLGDSALYLCASSEQGLGQPQHFGDGTRLSIL.

J is TRBJ2-3 and V is TRBV5-4; TRBD2 agrees at 7 bases. The V gene's germline CDR1 is SGHNT and CDR2 YYREEE (reference sequence). The trim removed 0 bases at V and 1 base at J, leaving 5 bases unmatched. The CDR3 contains 16 residues. The CDR3 DNA reads TGTGCCAGCAGCTTGGATCGGGGGAGGGGCACAGATACGCAGTATTTT. As protein: CASSLDRGRGTDTQYF.

The chain uses TRBV7-9 and TRBJ2-2, with 8 bases that match TRBD1. Trimming took 5 bases from V and 4 from J; bases not matched to a gene: 6. Germline values: CDR1 SEHNR, CDR2 FQNEAQ (reference sequence). This CDR3 contains 15 residues. The CDR3 loop reads CASSPDRGPTGELFF. CDR3 DNA sequence: TGTGCCAGCAGCCCCGACAGGGGTCCCACCGGGGAGCTGTTTTTT. Filled out from reference TRBV7-9 and TRBJ2-2, the complete variable domain reads DTGVSQNPRHKITKRGQNVTFRCDPISEHNRLYWYRQTLGQGPEFLTYFQNEAQLEKSRLLSDRFSAERPKGSFSTLEIQRTEQGDSAMYLCASSPDRGPTGELFFGEGSRLTVL.

V gene TRBV12-5 combines with J gene TRBJ2-1; no clear D. The germline CDR1 and CDR2 sequences are LGHNT and FRNRAP. V was pared by 0 bases and J by 0 bases, with 15 bases between. The CDR3 has 18 amino acids. CDR3 in DNA: TGTGCTAGTGGTTTGGTACCTGGTCCCCCGAGCTCCTACAATGAGCAGTTCTTC. This translates into CASGLVPGPPSSYNEQFF. The variable domain in full, with the rest retrieved from reference TRBV12-5 and TRBJ2-1, is DARVTQTPRHKVTEMGQEVTMRCQPILGHNTVFWYRQTMMQGLELLAYFRNRAPLDDSGMPKDRFSAEMPDATLATLKIQPSEPRDSAVYFCASGLVPGPPSSYNEQFFGPGTRLTVL.

For the CDR3, the DNA is TGTGCCAGCAGTACCTACGACAGGGCCCGTTCCTATGGCTACACCTTC. Protein product: CASSTYDRARSYGYTF. The V call is TRBV28, the J call TRBJ1-2, with TRBD1 matching over 7 bases. The V gene's germline CDR1 is MDHEN and CDR2 SYDVKM. The CDR3 covers 16 residues. Trimming at V came to 5 bases and at J to 4 bases, leaving 13 bases not matched to a gene.

The V gene is TRBV18, the J gene TRBJ1-1; TRBD1 is a possible D gene (6 bases). In germline, CDR1 is KGHSH, CDR2 LQKENI. The CDR3 is 15 amino acids. V lost 3 bases, J lost 0 bases, and 11 bases lay in between. CDR3 DNA sequence: TGTGCCAGCTCACCTGGACAGAGACTGAACACTGAAGCTTTCTTT. Residues: CASSPGQRLNTEAFF.